Each of the 18 T cell receptor beta chains below was sequenced from the same sample in a study of blood T cell repertoires in COVID-19 (dated by TCRdb to about 2020). The protocol used for the library was the immunoSEQ multiplex PCR assay. Held by TCRdb, this immuneACCESS table contains in-frame sequences only and omits some clones. Under half of the omission traces to an unresolved V gene where checked; the cause of the rest is unknown. This sample lists around 200,000 clones; 87% were detected once. The ten largest account for just under 2.5% of the sample. The sample was peripheral blood. Receptors were obtained from a man between 40 and 49 years old with active or convalescent COVID-19.

The chain joins TRBV6-5 to TRBJ1-2, with D unclear. Trimming removed 4 bases at V and 3 bases at J, with 9 bases between. The CDR3 consists of 13 residues. CDR1 is MNHEY, CDR2 SVGAGI, per germline. The CDR3 nucleotides are TGTGCCAGCAGTTTGAGTCCCTACTATGGCTACACCTTC. Its translation: CASSLSPYYGYTF.

DNA for the CDR3: TGTGCCAGCAGCCTGACATGGGAAGAGACCCAGTACTTC. This codes for CASSLTWEETQYF. The genes are TRBV5-6 and TRBJ2-5; D not certain. This CDR3 has 13 amino acids. Germline-derived CDR1 and CDR2 are SGHDT and YYEEEE. Between the trimmed V and J ends, which lost 4 bases and 3 bases, there was a span of 10 bases.

The chain combines TRBV4-1 with TRBJ2-7; possible D gene TRBD1, 8 bases. This CDR3 contains 15 residues. From germline, CDR1 is MGHRA and CDR2 YSYEKL. The V end lost 1 base, the J end lost 4 bases, and 14 bases lay between the germline ends. The CDR3 loop is CASSQVTGGGYEQYF. CDR3 coding DNA: TGCGCCAGCAGCCAAGTTACAGGGGGGGGGTACGAGCAGTACTTC.

This clone showed up just once. The chain joins TRBV7-2 to TRBJ1-1; D perhaps matches TRBD1 (6 bases). The CDR3 sequence is 15 residues long. V lost 3 bases to trimming and J lost 4 bases, with 15 bases between them. CDR1 and CDR2 from the germline V gene are SGHTA and FQGNSA. The CDR3 coding sequence is TGTGCCAGCAGCTTGGGGGCCCTTTCTAGCACTGAAGCTTTCTTT. Its translation: CASSLGALSSTEAFF. Supplemented by reference TRBV7-2 and TRBJ1-1, the full variable domain reads GAGVSQSPSNKVTEKGKDVELRCDPISGHTALYWYRQSLGQGLEFLIYFQGNSAPDKSGLPSDRFSAERTGGSVSTLTIQRTQQEDSAVYLCASSLGALSSTEAFFGQGTRLTVV.

The J gene is TRBJ1-1, the V gene TRBV4-1; a possible D gene is TRBD1 (5 bases). The V gene's germline CDR1 is MGHRA and CDR2 YSYEKL. Trimming cost V 0 bases and J 4 bases, with 9 bases left between them. CDR3 size: 14 residues. The CDR3 is CASSQDRGFTEAFF. CDR3 in DNA: TGCGCCAGCAGCCAAGATCGGGGGTTCACTGAAGCTTTCTTT.

V is TRBV21-1 and J is TRBJ1-4; TRBD1, the table's D call, lacks a check against the DNA. TRBV21-1 is given as a pseudogene. The CDR3 sequence is 17 residues long. This CDR3 is CASSKAGQGGSHEKLFF. The CDR3 region has the DNA TGTGCCAGCAGCAAGGCAGGACAGGGGGGAAGCCATGAAAAACTGTTTTTT.

The rearrangement uses TRBV5-6 and TRBJ1-1; the D gene is possibly TRBD1 (6 bases). The CDR3 runs to 13 residues. Germline assignment: CDR1 SGHDT and CDR2 YYEEEE. The V end lost 4 bases, the J end lost 7 bases, and 14 bases lay between the germline ends. CDR3 protein: CASSVDRPNEAFF. CDR3 coding DNA: TGTGCCAGCAGCGTGGACAGACCGAATGAAGCTTTCTTT.

CDR3 nucleotide sequence: TGTGCCACCAGCAGAGGGGTAGGAGGGGTCGGCACTGAAGCTTTCTTT. Amino acids: CATSRGVGGVGTEAFF. The chain combines TRBV15 with TRBJ1-1; D perhaps matches TRBD1 (5 bases). The germline CDR1 and CDR2 sequences are LNHNV and YYDKDF (reference sequence). The ends were cut back, 1 base at V and 4 bases at J, with 16 bases in the middle. The length of the CDR3 is 16 residues.

V and J are TRBV18 and TRBJ2-2; 13 bases agree with TRBD2. With 5 bases clipped from V and 4 bases from J, the junction kept 4 bases outside the gene matches. The length of the CDR3 is 16 residues. CDR1 and CDR2 from the germline V gene are KGHSH and LQKENI. The CDR3 loop reads CASSARLAGGTGELFF. The DNA for the CDR3 is TGTGCCAGCTCAGCTCGACTAGCGGGGGGCACCGGGGAGCTGTTTTTT.

The chain uses TRBV5-6 and TRBJ2-7, with 7 positions matching TRBD1. The trim removed 6 bases at V and 3 bases at J, leaving 9 bases unmatched. Germline CDR1 is SGHDT and CDR2 is YYEEEE. This CDR3 comprises 14 residues. Here the CDR3 reads CASTRRQGFYEQYF. DNA of the CDR3: TGTGCCAGCACCCGCCGACAGGGTTTCTACGAGCAGTACTTC.

The gene calls are TRBV19 and TRBJ2-4; D possibly corresponds to TRBD2 (6 bases). Germline loops: CDR1 LNHDA, CDR2 SQIVND (reference sequence). V was pared by 0 bases and J by 0 bases, with 9 bases between. The CDR3 is 16 amino acids. The CDR3 is CASSIEGGLAKNIQYF. The CDR3 coding sequence is TGTGCCAGTAGTATAGAGGGGGGTTTAGCCAAAAACATTCAGTACTTC.

This chain links TRBV27 with TRBJ1-5; tentative D call: TRBD1 (5 bases). Between the trimmed V and J ends, which lost 6 bases and 2 bases, there was a span of 17 bases. CDR1 and CDR2 from the germline V gene are MNHEY and SMNVEV (reference sequence). The CDR3 covers 16 residues. This chain's CDR3 is CASSPGDRFGNQPQHF. The CDR3 DNA follows: TGTGCCAGCAGCCCGGGGGATCGGTTCGGCAATCAGCCCCAGCATTTT.

Concerning this clone itself: Other DNA sequences in the sample encode the same CDR3. This chain joins TRBV2 and TRBJ1-5, with 9 bases identical to TRBD1. Trimming took 5 bases from V and 2 from J; bases not matched to a gene: 4. This CDR3 has 15 amino acids. Germline V lookup: CDR1 SNHLY, CDR2 FYNNEI. CDR3 sequence reads: CASSLDRGGNQPQHF. The CDR3 DNA reads TGTGCCAGCAGTTTGGACAGGGGCGGCAATCAGCCCCAGCATTTT.

The V gene is TRBV29-1, the J gene TRBJ2-5; 9 nucleotides match TRBD2. Trimming took 3 bases from V and 7 from J; bases not matched to a gene: 9. There are 14 residues in the CDR3. Germline V CDR1 and CDR2: SQVTM, ANQGSEA. The CDR3 DNA sequence: TGCAGCGTTGATCGGAGCGGGGGGTCCGGGACCCAGTACTTC. Its protein is CSVDRSGGSGTQYF.

The chain links TRBV19 to TRBJ1-5; D is uncertain. Trimming left V 8 bases short and J 0 bases short, with 11 bases between. Germline CDR1 LNHDA, CDR2 SQIVND (reference sequence). This CDR3 has 14 amino acids. The CDR3 DNA follows: TGTGCCAGTTCGACGGTAGCTAGCAATCAGCCCCAGCATTTT. Its translation is CASSTVASNQPQHF.

This clone was seen once. J is TRBJ2-7 and V is TRBV7-8, with 13 positions matching TRBD2. Germline V gene data show CDR1 as SGHVS and CDR2 as FQNEAQ. J was trimmed by 0 bases and V by 4 bases; bases with no gene match: 6. This CDR3 has 17 residues. CDR3 protein: CASSSGLAGISSYEQYF. The CDR3, as DNA: TGTGCCAGCAGCTCGGGACTAGCGGGGATCAGCTCCTACGAGCAGTACTTC.

A single count supports this clone. V usage is TRBV29-1 and J usage is TRBJ1-2; maybe TRBD1 (5 bases). The CDR3 is 13 amino acids. Per germline, CDR1 SQVTM and CDR2 ANQGSEA. Trimming stripped 4 bases from V and 0 bases from J, with 9 bases between. The CDR3 sequence: CSVGGDPNYGYTF. CDR3 nucleotide sequence: TGCAGCGTTGGGGGGGACCCTAACTATGGCTACACCTTC.

The chain couples TRBV6-5 to TRBJ1-6, with D maybe TRBD1 (5 bases). CDR1 is MNHEY, CDR2 SVGAGI, per germline. Trimming took off 2 bases at V and 7 bases at J, with 9 bases between the two ends. The CDR3 is 14 amino acids. The DNA of the CDR3 is TGTGCCAGCAGTTACAGACAGTTAAATTCACCCCTCCACTTT. It translates to CASSYRQLNSPLHF.